Detailed here is one T cell receptor beta chain. The entry originates in a study of T cell changes during pregnancy in multiple sclerosis. The CDR3 runs to 13 residues. Per the germline V gene, CDR1 is SGHDT and CDR2 is YYEEEE. Trimming took off 1 base at V and 6 bases at J, with 11 bases between the two ends. Repertoires were generated with immunoSEQ multiplex PCR, while TCRdb's copy carries only in-frame clones and drops some. Counted here are about 61,000 clones, around 90% occurring once; the ten biggest clones make up 0.85% to 0.95%. V usage is TRBV5-6 and J usage is TRBJ2-7, with D possibly matching TRBD1 (5 bases). The receptor comes from a female donor in good health, enrolled as a control in a pregnancy study. The sample in question was peripheral blood, obtained in the first trimester of pregnancy. CDR3 in DNA: TGTGCCAGCAGCTTGATCAGGGAATCCGAGCAGTACTTC. It yields the protein CASSLIRESEQYF.